A selection of T cell receptor beta chains follows, all from one sample in a study of T cell changes during pregnancy in multiple sclerosis. Clones were sequenced by immunoSEQ multiplex PCR, and TCRdb holds only the in-frame ones, with some missing. Among fewer than 100,000 clones, about 88% were seen once, and the ten largest hold less than 2.5%. The sequenced sample was peripheral blood, obtained before pregnancy. Every receptor here comes from a female donor with multiple sclerosis, enrolled in a pregnancy study. The CDR3 runs from the conserved cysteine through the conserved F or W. D genes are given only for firm matches. Clone size is shown for a subset of rows, as once, few, many or a class of expanded clone.

TRBV13	TRBJ1-2	-	-	14	CASSYQETPTGYTF	TGTGCCAGCAGCTACCAGGAAACCCCAACTGGCTACACCTTC
TRBV14	TRBJ2-2	-	-	17	CASSPTFWGQNTGELFF	TGTGCCAGCAGCCCCACCTTTTGGGGACAGAACACCGGGGAGCTGTTTTTT
TRBV5-4	TRBJ2-1	TRBD2	-	16	CASSHRASGAYNEQFF	TGTGCCAGCAGCCATAGGGCTAGCGGGGCATACAATGAGCAGTTCTTC
TRBV2	TRBJ2-2	-	-	19	CASSAAGWVPTLNTGELFF	TGTGCCAGCAGTGCGGCAGGGTGGGTACCGACCCTGAACACCGGGGAGCTGTTTTTT
TRBV5-4	TRBJ2-1	-	-	15	CASSLVTGLGNEQFF	TGTGCCAGCAGCTTGGTCACAGGTCTGGGAAATGAGCAGTTCTTC
TRBV5-1	TRBJ2-1	-	-	13	CASSAVGVDEQFF	TGCGCCAGCAGCGCCGTAGGGGTCGATGAGCAGTTCTTC
TRBV4-3	TRBJ2-3	-	-	17	CASSQGPGGGQVDTQYF	TGCGCCAGCAGCCAGGGACCTGGGGGGGGGCAGGTAGATACGCAGTATTTT
TRBV5-1	TRBJ2-7	-	-	16	CASSFGQNLGSYEQYF	TGCGCCAGCAGCTTTGGACAGAACCTAGGGTCCTACGAGCAGTACTTC
TRBV6-5	TRBJ1-1	TRBD1	-	15	CASSPSDRGNTEAFF	TGTGCCAGCAGTCCCTCCGACAGGGGGAACACTGAAGCTTTCTTT
TRBV27	TRBJ2-7	TRBD1	-	13	CASSTGTGNEQYF	TGTGCCAGCAGTACAGGGACAGGGAACGAGCAGTACTTC
TRBV5-1	TRBJ2-2	TRBD2	-	16	CASSLIAGGRTGELFF	TGCGCCAGCAGCTTGATCGCGGGGGGGCGAACCGGGGAGCTGTTTTTT
TRBV30	TRBJ1-6	-	-	13	CASAGNSISPLHF	TGTGCCTCGGCAGGGAATTCCATTTCACCCCTCCACTTT
TRBV7-3	TRBJ2-1	TRBD2	-	17	CASSPTRAGGQENEQFF	TGTGCCAGCAGCCCCACGAGGGCGGGGGGGCAGGAGAATGAGCAGTTCTTC
TRBV7-9	TRBJ1-1	-	-	14	CASSHRDLHPEAFF	TGTGCCAGCAGTCACCGGGACTTACACCCTGAAGCTTTCTTT
TRBV5-6	TRBJ2-5	-	-	13	CASSSYMQETQYF	TGTGCCAGCAGCTCCTATATGCAAGAGACCCAGTACTTC
TRBV15	TRBJ1-2	-	-	15	CATSRTVGGWGGYTF	TGTGCCACCAGCAGAACCGTGGGGGGGTGGGGTGGCTACACCTTC
TRBV9	TRBJ2-3	-	-	15	CASSARQEGTDTQYF	TGTGCCAGCAGCGCAAGACAGGAAGGCACAGATACGCAGTATTTT
TRBV19	TRBJ2-7	-	-	16	CASSKIGSGQGGEQYF	TGTGCCAGTAGTAAGATTGGGTCTGGGCAGGGAGGCGAGCAGTACTTC
TRBV29-1	TRBJ2-6	-	-	14	CSVDSGAGANVLTF	TGCAGCGTAGATTCGGGGGCTGGGGCCAACGTCCTGACTTTC
TRBV6-1	TRBJ2-2	TRBD2	-	19	CASSEAAPFGLASTGELFF	TGTGCCAGCAGTGAAGCTGCCCCCTTTGGACTAGCGTCGACGGGGGAGCTGTTTTTT
TRBV6-5	TRBJ2-2	-	-	14	CASSYSLRTGELFF	TGTGCCAGCAGTTACTCGCTGAGAACCGGGGAGCTGTTTTTT
TRBV7-7	TRBJ2-2	TRBD2	-	17	CASSPGLAGAHTGELFF	TGTGCTAGCAGTCCAGGACTAGCGGGGGCTCACACCGGGGAGCTGTTTTTT
TRBV11-3	TRBJ2-1	TRBD1	-	16	CASSPRTGVEYNEQFF	TGTGCCAGCAGCCCCAGGACAGGGGTAGAGTACAATGAGCAGTTCTTC
TRBV28	TRBJ2-5	-	once	13	CASGGGVDETQYF	TGTGCCAGCGGTGGGGGCGTGGACGAGACCCAGTACTTC
TRBV25-1	TRBJ1-6	-	-	14	CASSEWGVSSPLHF	TGTGCCAGCAGTGAATGGGGGGTTAGTTCACCCCTCCACTTT
TRBV6-5	TRBJ2-7	TRBD1	-	15	CASSPGQGLFYEQYF	TGTGCCAGCAGCCCTGGACAGGGGCTATTCTACGAGCAGTACTTC
TRBV5-1	TRBJ2-2	TRBD1	once	15	CASSGDRPNTGELFF	TGCGCCAGCAGCGGGGACAGACCGAACACCGGGGAGCTGTTTTTT
TRBV5-1	TRBJ1-2	-	-	14	CASRPPGEYYGYTF	TGCGCCAGCAGACCTCCCGGGGAATACTATGGCTACACCTTC
TRBV10-1	TRBJ2-5	-	-	13	CASSETIQETQYF	TGCGCCAGCAGTGAAACTATACAAGAGACCCAGTACTTC
TRBV29-1	TRBJ2-5	-	-	12	CSVQGNEETQYF	TGCAGCGTTCAGGGGAACGAAGAGACCCAGTACTTC
TRBV2	TRBJ2-1	TRBD2	-	15	CASSTPQGGYNEQFF	TGTGCCAGCAGTACCCCGCAGGGAGGGTACAATGAGCAGTTCTTC
TRBV4-1	TRBJ2-7	TRBD1	-	15	CASSRGQGESYEQYF	TGCGCCAGCAGCCGGGGACAGGGGGAAAGCTACGAGCAGTACTTC
TRBV5-1	TRBJ2-7	TRBD1	-	13	CASSYRQGSEQYF	TGCGCCAGCAGCTACCGACAGGGTTCCGAGCAGTACTTC
TRBV29-1	TRBJ1-1	-	-	15	CSVERSGGINTEAFF	TGCAGCGTTGAGCGTTCTGGGGGGATAAACACTGAAGCTTTCTTT